The present TCR beta chain was sequenced within a study of shared clonotypes between healthy human individuals. Study overall: Each donor had three CD4 naive, three CD4 memory, two CD8 naive and one CD8 memory plate. Study-level findings and limits: The researchers took only blood, and tissue repertoires probably look different. What naive subsets generally showed was a larger estimated richness than memory subsets showed. Non-shared clonotypes had lower generation probabilities than those shared by all four donors.

The trim removed 1 base at V and 7 bases at J, leaving 15 bases unmatched. The CDR3 runs to 17 residues. Germline V CDR1 and CDR2: SQVTM, ANQGSEA. Profiling relied on immunoSEQ multiplex PCR, and the TCRdb table lists in-frame clones only, not all of them. Of 2 million to 2.5 million clones in the sample, approximately 94% were seen once. A word on this clone: The antigen is unknown.

The rearrangement joins TRBV29-1 to TRBJ2-3, with TRBD2 identical over 9 bases. Sequenced input: naive CD4+ T cells sorted from blood. The sample's subset: CD45RA+ positively selected. The clonotype comes from a man aged 18 to 30 in good health. Written as DNA, the CDR3 is TGCAGCGTTGAAGGGCCCAAGAGGACTAGCGAACTATATACGCAGTATTTT. Amino acid sequence: CSVEGPKRTSELYTQYF.